Below are 12 T cell receptor beta chains sequenced from a single sample in a study of PD-1 blockade in mismatch repair-deficient tumors. The protocol was immunoSEQ multiplex PCR, while the TCRdb copy is restricted to in-frame clones and leaves out a portion. This table holds 70,000 to 90,000 clones, 80% to 90% found once. The input for sequencing was peripheral blood, taken 44 weeks after starting pembrolizumab. These receptor sequences come from an adult with mismatch repair-deficient cancer.

This chain connects TRBV9 to TRBJ2-7, with 7 bases lining up with TRBD2. The CDR3 has 15 residues. V lost 7 bases to trimming and J lost 0 bases; unmatched junction nucleotides: 10. Germline CDR1 and CDR2: SGDLS and YYNGEE. The CDR3 DNA reads as TGTGCCAGCGGTCCACTAGCGAGCTCCTCCTACGAGCAGTACTTC. Translated, it gives CASGPLASSSYEQYF.

The rearrangement links TRBV19 to TRBJ2-1; 11 bases align to TRBD2. Germline trimming cut 6 bases from V and 4 bases from J; bases unmatched to any gene: 5. The CDR3 extends over 15 amino acids. From germline, CDR1 is LNHDA and CDR2 SQIVND (reference sequence). CDR3 residues: CASSRGTSGYNEQFF. For the CDR3, the DNA is TGTGCCAGTAGCCGCGGGACTAGCGGATACAATGAGCAGTTCTTC. Full variable domain (outside the CDR3, taken from reference TRBV19 and TRBJ2-1): DGGITQSPKYLFRKEGQNVTLSCEQNLNHDAMYWYRQDPGQGLRLIYYSQIVNDFQKGDIAEGYSVSREKKESFPLTVTSAQKNPTAFYLCASSRGTSGYNEQFFGPGTRLTVL.

This clone turned up a few times. The chain combines TRBV19 with TRBJ1-3, with D possibly being TRBD1 (5 bases). The V gene lost 8 bases and the J gene lost 4 bases, with 18 bases spanning the gap. CDR3 length: 15 residues. Germline lookup yields CDR1 LNHDA and CDR2 SQIVND (reference sequence). CDR3 in DNA: TGTGCCAGTTCACTACCCCAGACAGCCGGAAACACCATATATTTT. It is translated as CASSLPQTAGNTIYF.

The CDR3 sequence is CASSLVPGRYEQYF. CDR3 nucleotides: TGTGCCAGCAGCTTAGTTCCAGGGCGATACGAGCAGTACTTC. This sequence joins TRBV7-9 and TRBJ2-7, with D maybe TRBD1 (5 bases). V was shortened by 1 base and J by 4 bases, with 11 bases between the two germline ends. The germline gives CDR1 SEHNR, CDR2 FQNEAQ (reference sequence). The CDR3 length is 14 residues.

The chain combines TRBV6-5 with TRBJ2-7, with 7 bases matching TRBD1. V lost 4 bases and J lost 2; bases outside the gene matches: 5. Per germline, CDR1 MNHEY and CDR2 SVGAGI. CDR3 size: 14 residues. CDR3 sequence reads: CASSFSGTAYEQYF. The CDR3 nucleotides are TGTGCCAGCAGTTTTTCCGGGACAGCCTACGAGCAGTACTTC.

The CDR3 sequence: CASRSGSGYTF. The CDR3 DNA follows: TGTGCCAGCCGATCCGGATCTGGCTACACCTTC. This sequence joins TRBV19 and TRBJ1-2; no clear D. Germline assignment: CDR1 LNHDA and CDR2 SQIVND (reference sequence). The CDR3 loop spans 11 amino acids. The ends were cut back, 9 bases at V and 7 bases at J, with 12 bases in the middle.

This clone was seen just once. The chain recombines TRBV13 with TRBJ2-2; 11 nucleotides agree with TRBD2. V lost 5 bases, J lost 8 bases, and 10 bases stayed unmatched. CDR3 length: 16 residues. CDR1 PRHDT and CDR2 FYEKMQ come from the germline V gene (reference sequence). The CDR3 spells CASSPGLAARGGELFF. Written as DNA, the CDR3 is TGTGCCAGCAGCCCGGGACTAGCGGCCCGAGGTGGGGAGCTGTTTTTT.

The chain recombines TRBV29-1 with TRBJ2-1; 9 nucleotides line up with TRBD1. The J segment lost 0 bases and the V segment lost 7 bases, leaving 1 base of the junction unmatched. Germline CDR1 reads SQVTM; CDR2 reads ANQGSEA. CDR3 length equals 13 residues. The CDR3 sequence is CSGTGDSYNEQFF. The CDR3 DNA is TGCAGCGGGACAGGGGACTCCTACAATGAGCAGTTCTTC.

The chain couples TRBV2 to TRBJ1-1, with D perhaps TRBD1 (6 bases). This CDR3 contains 14 residues. The V and J ends lost 1 base and 7 bases respectively, with 13 bases between them. The V gene's germline CDR1 is SNHLY and CDR2 FYNNEI. The CDR3 DNA reads as TGTGCCAGCAGTGAAGTAAGGGGGGGAAATGAAGCTTTCTTT. It is translated as CASSEVRGGNEAFF. Based on the CDR3 plus reference TRBV2 and TRBJ1-1, the full variable domain is EPEVTQTPSHQVTQMGQEVILRCVPISNHLYFYWYRQILGQKVEFLVSFYNNEISEKSEIFDDQFSVERPDGSNFTLKIRSTKLEDSAMYFCASSEVRGGNEAFFGQGTRLTVV.

This rearrangement joins TRBV10-3 to TRBJ1-1; 10 nucleotides agree with TRBD1. V lost 7 bases and J lost 1; bases outside the gene matches: 6. Germline lookup yields CDR1 ENHRY and CDR2 SYGVKD. The CDR3 is 15 residues long. The CDR3 nucleotides read TGTGCCATCACGGACAGGGGGGAGGCGAACACTGAAGCTTTCTTT. This codes for CAITDRGEANTEAFF.

The rearrangement links TRBV29-1 to TRBJ1-2, with D perhaps TRBD1 (5 bases). Germline loops: CDR1 SQVTM, CDR2 ANQGSEA. The CDR3 consists of 14 residues. The ends were cut back, 1 base at V and 5 bases at J, with 14 bases in the middle. CDR3 sequence reads: CSVEGQGSPYGYTF. DNA for the CDR3: TGCAGCGTTGAAGGGCAGGGCTCACCGTATGGCTACACCTTC.

The count of this clone is one. The chain employs TRBV5-1 and TRBJ2-7; the D gene could be TRBD1 or TRBD2 (5 bases each). The CDR3 loop spans 14 amino acids. Germline loops: CDR1 SGHRS, CDR2 YFSETQ. Trimming removed 3 bases at V and 2 bases at J, with 12 bases between. CDR3 DNA: TGCGCCAGCAGCTATAGGGACGTCACCTACGAGCAGTACTTC. Amino acids: CASSYRDVTYEQYF.